The source of this T cell receptor beta chain is a study of neurological immune-mediated disorders (dated by TCRdb to 2018 to 2020). For the wider study: Peripheral blood TCR-beta repertoires from patients with HTLV-I-associated myelopathy (HAM/TSP), patients with multiple sclerosis, and healthy controls were compared in the study using UMI-based sequencing. Each longitudinal HAM/TSP and healthy donor was sampled at 3 time-points spaced at roughly 3-40 month intervals. Alongside PBMC samples, the set of 106 TCR-beta libraries contained longitudinal samples, technical triplicates, and paired CD4+ and CD8+ T-cell subsets that had been sorted. The cohort comprised 68 subjects: roughly 15 HAM/TSP patients, around 35 multiple sclerosis patients and some 20 healthy controls. Here is what the overall study found, with its caveats: No identical CDR3 amino acid sequences were found to be shared among expanded clones across subjects, suggesting that TCR-beta repertoires were private in all groups. The highest TCR clonal expansion was observed in HAM/TSP patients, whereas the lowest was observed in MS patients, even when compared with healthy controls.

Between the V and J ends, shortened by 3 bases and 0 bases respectively, the junction contains 18 bases. The CDR3 starts with the cysteine, ends with the phenylalanine, and has 17 residues. Of the read, only the CDR3 DNA is kept; its 51 bases are in frame from base 1. From the germline V gene, CDR1 is SGHRS and CDR2 is YFSETQ. This clonotype occurred many times. There is no known antigen for this receptor. Per-base qualities were not stored, and no clone one base away is much larger. cDNA synthesis used template-switch 5'RACE with a primer carrying a 10-nucleotide random unique molecular identifier tagging each TCR transcript. Every sequencing run covered 15-18 subjects and yielded more than 200 million TCR-beta sequences. Total RNA was extracted with the RNeasy kit. TCR-beta VDJ regions were amplified with primers for the TCR constant region and the 5'RACE anchor, using the KAPA Real-time Library Amplification kit. A first PCR added sample indexes and Illumina adaptors, after which a second PCR increased the library yield. After purification with Ampure beads, the TCR product of roughly 650 bp was size-selected on a 2% E-gel SizeSelection system. Before pooling, library quality was checked on a Bioanalyzer, concentration was measured with Qubit, and libraries were quantified with the Kapa Library Quantification kit. An Illumina HiSeq 2500 was used to sequence the libraries paired-end at 2 x 150 bp. To increase sequence diversity, about 24-32% phiX was spiked into each library pool. Concerning the study's data processing: Quality-filtered reads were processed with the UMI-based MiGEC pipeline, and over 85% of raw TCR sequences were removed by the MiGEC pipeline during error correction. IMGT germline references were used for aligning VDJ genes, and each clonotype was defined as a unique CDR3 amino acid sequence together with its V-J genes. Clonal expansion, Shannon diversity and CDR3 relatedness were evaluated with VDJtools (CalcPairwiseDistances, ClusterSamples), while phylogenetic trees were built in CLCbio workbench. Using coefficient-of-variation modelling across technical triplicates, the study counted a clone as expanded if it had at least 8 unique UMIs. TCRdb reprocessing: public reads trimmed at Q25 with fastp, clones called with MiXCR, in-frame beta chains kept. Entries are consolidated by CDR3 protein sequence, retaining the most common genes and DNA. These V and J calls rely on TCRdb rather than the paper's analysis. The sample table contains roughly 61,000 distinct CDR3 sequences; only one count was recorded for about 10% of them. Approximately 7% of the sample is in the top ten clones.

In light of the paper, this sample's time point label describes: longitudinal time-point 1 (baseline). For unsorted PBMC libraries, 2 million PBMCs were used after storage in RNAlater at -80 degrees C until RNA extraction. Peripheral blood was subjected to Ficoll-Hypaque density gradient centrifugation to isolate PBMCs, which were then cryopreserved in liquid nitrogen. The chain is made from TRBV5-1 and TRBJ1-2; a tentative D match to TRBD1 spans 6 bases. This receptor was taken from a male donor with HTLV-1-associated myelopathy (HAM/TSP). The sequenced sample consisted of PBMCs. Here the CDR3 is given as CASSSDSRPSANYGYTF. At the DNA level, the sequence is TGCGCCAGCAGCTCGGACAGCCGCCCGTCAGCTAACTATGGCTACACCTTC.